The rows below give T cell receptor beta chains drawn from one sample of a study of blood T cells in healthy people across ages. From the 5' RACE reads, TCRdb called clonotypes with MiXCR, one entry per CDR3 protein. The sample holds about 650,000 distinct CDR3 sequences; 32% are singletons and the top ten take 15%. Sequencing input: blood. The source is a woman at least 80 years old in good health. CDR3s include the opening cysteine and the closing phenylalanine or tryptophan. Each record gives: clone size, J gene, CDR3 length, V gene, D gene, CDR3 protein, CDR3 DNA. A D gene is named only where the DNA matches it firmly. Clone size is stated in some rows and not others, as once, few, many or a class when expanded.

abundance: many
j_gene: TRBJ2-7
len: 13
v_gene: TRBV5-4
d_gene: NA
CDR3aa: CASSSPTDYEQYF
CDR3nt: TGTGCCAGCAGCAGCCCGACAGACTACGAGCAGTACTTC

abundance: many
j_gene: TRBJ2-5
len: 16
v_gene: TRBV5-4
d_gene: TRBD2
CDR3aa: CASSLVLAGGQETQYF
CDR3nt: TGTGCCAGCAGCTTGGTTCTAGCGGGGGGTCAAGAGACCCAGTACTTC

abundance: few
j_gene: TRBJ2-2
len: 17
v_gene: TRBV5-5
d_gene: NA
CDR3aa: CASSLAPSTATAGELFF
CDR3nt: TGTGCCAGCAGCTTGGCCCCCTCCACGGCCACCGCCGGGGAGCTGTTTTTT

abundance: NA
j_gene: TRBJ2-7
len: 15
v_gene: TRBV6-6
d_gene: TRBD1
CDR3aa: CASSLGQKSSYEQYF
CDR3nt: TGTGCCAGCAGCCTGGGACAGAAGAGCTCCTACGAGCAGTACTTC

abundance: few
j_gene: TRBJ1-3
len: 16
v_gene: TRBV12-3/TRBV12-4
d_gene: NA
CDR3aa: CASSWGGAGSGNTIYF
CDR3nt: TGTGCCAGCAGTTGGGGAGGGGCCGGCTCTGGAAACACCATATATTTT

abundance: many
j_gene: TRBJ2-7
len: 13
v_gene: TRBV6-6
d_gene: NA
CDR3aa: CASEARLGYEQYF
CDR3nt: TGTGCCAGTGAGGCCAGGTTGGGGTACGAGCAGTACTTC

abundance: many
j_gene: TRBJ2-1
len: 16
v_gene: TRBV4-1
d_gene: TRBD2
CDR3aa: CASSQELGGVLNEQFF
CDR3nt: TGCGCCAGCAGCCAAGAACTCGGGGGGGTACTAAATGAGCAGTTCTTC

abundance: NA
j_gene: TRBJ2-1
len: 15
v_gene: TRBV5-1
d_gene: TRBD1
CDR3aa: CASSFSDRGDNEQFF
CDR3nt: TGCGCCAGCAGCTTCTCGGACAGGGGGGACAATGAGCAGTTCTTC

abundance: many
j_gene: TRBJ2-7
len: 16
v_gene: TRBV27
d_gene: NA
CDR3aa: CASRLYPRTDSYEQYF
CDR3nt: TGTGCCAGCAGACTCTACCCCCGGACCGACTCCTACGAGCAGTACTTC

abundance: NA
j_gene: TRBJ2-7
len: 16
v_gene: TRBV20-1
d_gene: TRBD2
CDR3aa: CSARDYASGRLNEQYF
CDR3nt: TGCAGTGCTAGAGATTACGCTAGCGGGAGGCTGAACGAGCAGTACTTC

abundance: many
j_gene: TRBJ1-5
len: 13
v_gene: TRBV7-8
d_gene: NA
CDR3aa: CASSLANTQVQHF
CDR3nt: TGTGCCAGCAGCTTAGCGAACACCCAGGTCCAGCATTTT

abundance: many
j_gene: TRBJ2-1
len: 13
v_gene: TRBV7-9
d_gene: TRBD1
CDR3aa: CASSRTGRNEQFF
CDR3nt: TGTGCCAGCAGCCGGACAGGGAGAAATGAGCAGTTCTTC

abundance: few
j_gene: TRBJ2-7
len: 17
v_gene: TRBV5-1
d_gene: TRBD1
CDR3aa: CASSSSRQGSSYNEQYF
CDR3nt: TGCGCCAGCAGCTCATCAAGACAGGGTAGCTCCTACAATGAGCAGTACTTC

abundance: many
j_gene: TRBJ1-2
len: 14
v_gene: TRBV6-5
d_gene: TRBD1
CDR3aa: CASKGQGTNYGYTF
CDR3nt: TGTGCCAGCAAGGGACAGGGGACTAACTATGGCTACACCTTC

abundance: few
j_gene: TRBJ2-1
len: 17
v_gene: TRBV7-9
d_gene: NA
CDR3aa: CASSPVGDPIHYNEQFF
CDR3nt: TGTGCCAGCAGCCCGGTGGGGGACCCCATTCACTACAATGAGCAGTTCTTC

abundance: once
j_gene: TRBJ2-1
len: 22
v_gene: TRBV7-8
d_gene: TRBD2
CDR3aa: CASSFDVLRLAGGRSTYNEQFF
CDR3nt: TGTGCCAGCAGCTTCGATGTGTTACGACTAGCGGGAGGGCGAAGCACCTACAATGAGCAGTTCTTC

abundance: few
j_gene: TRBJ1-5
len: 18
v_gene: TRBV7-9
d_gene: NA
CDR3aa: CASSSPEGGKVSNQPQHF
CDR3nt: TGTGCCAGCAGCTCGCCAGAGGGGGGTAAGGTTAGCAATCAGCCCCAGCATTTT

abundance: many
j_gene: TRBJ2-7
len: 15
v_gene: TRBV6-2/TRBV6-3
d_gene: NA
CDR3aa: CASRGSGTLSYEQYF
CDR3nt: TGTGCCAGCAGGGGATCCGGGACTCTTTCCTACGAGCAGTACTTC

abundance: NA
j_gene: TRBJ2-1
len: 14
v_gene: TRBV7-2
d_gene: NA
CDR3aa: CASSSPPPDNEQFF
CDR3nt: TGTGCCAGCAGCTCCCCGCCCCCTGACAATGAGCAGTTCTTC

abundance: NA
j_gene: TRBJ1-5
len: 15
v_gene: TRBV30
d_gene: NA
CDR3aa: CAWSGGQGSNQPQHF
CDR3nt: TGTGCCTGGAGTGGGGGCCAGGGTAGCAATCAGCCCCAGCATTTT

abundance: many
j_gene: TRBJ2-3
len: 17
v_gene: TRBV4-2
d_gene: TRBD2
CDR3aa: CASSQVSSGGSTDTQYF
CDR3nt: TGTGCCAGCAGCCAAGTTTCTAGCGGGGGGTCCACAGATACGCAGTATTTT

abundance: NA
j_gene: TRBJ1-1
len: 18
v_gene: TRBV5-1
d_gene: TRBD1
CDR3aa: CASSLGHRGRVGDTEAFF
CDR3nt: TGCGCCAGCAGCTTGGGGCACAGGGGGAGAGTTGGCGACACTGAAGCTTTCTTT

abundance: NA
j_gene: TRBJ2-7
len: 14
v_gene: TRBV5-1
d_gene: TRBD2
CDR3aa: CASSGTSGNYEQYF
CDR3nt: TGCGCCAGCAGCGGGACTAGCGGGAACTACGAGCAGTACTTC

abundance: many
j_gene: TRBJ1-1
len: 16
v_gene: TRBV7-9
d_gene: NA
CDR3aa: CASSWDKPKMNTEAFF
CDR3nt: TGTGCCAGCAGCTGGGACAAGCCGAAGATGAACACTGAAGCTTTCTTT